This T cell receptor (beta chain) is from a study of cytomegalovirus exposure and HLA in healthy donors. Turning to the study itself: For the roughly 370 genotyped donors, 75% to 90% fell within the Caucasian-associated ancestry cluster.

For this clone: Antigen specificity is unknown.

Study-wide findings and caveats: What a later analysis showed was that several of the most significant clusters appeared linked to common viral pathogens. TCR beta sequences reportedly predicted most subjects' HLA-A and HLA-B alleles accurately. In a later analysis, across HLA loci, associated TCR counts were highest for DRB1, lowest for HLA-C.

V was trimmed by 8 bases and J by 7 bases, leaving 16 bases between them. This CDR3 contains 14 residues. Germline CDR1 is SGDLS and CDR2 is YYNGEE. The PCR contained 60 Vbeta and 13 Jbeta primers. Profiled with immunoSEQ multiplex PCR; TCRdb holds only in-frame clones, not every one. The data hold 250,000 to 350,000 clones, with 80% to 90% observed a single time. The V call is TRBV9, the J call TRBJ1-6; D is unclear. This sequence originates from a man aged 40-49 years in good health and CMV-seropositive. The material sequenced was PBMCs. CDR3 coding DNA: TGTGCCAGACGGTTGGCGCCGGGGAATTCACCCCTCCACTTT. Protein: CARRLAPGNSPLHF. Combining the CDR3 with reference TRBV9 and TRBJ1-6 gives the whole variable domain DSGVTQTPKHLITATGQRVTLRCSPRSGDLSVYWYQQSLDQGLQFLIQYYNGEERAKGNILERFSAQQFPDLHSELNLSSLELGDSALYFCARRLAPGNSPLHFGNGTRLTVT.